The sequence of this T cell receptor (beta chain) was determined in a study of shared clonotypes between healthy human individuals. CD45RA-negative memory and CD45RA+ naive subsets were split from the CD4+ cells. Sorted-subset replicate PCRs used 200 ng DNA, some 30,000 T cell genomes. Produced via immunoSEQ multiplex PCR; TCRdb's table is partial and in-frame only. The sample lists 600,000 to 750,000 clones, about three quarters occurring once. V shed 6 bases, J shed 8 bases, and the junction held 10 bases outside the gene matches. Germline loops: CDR1 SQVTM, CDR2 ANQGSEA. The CDR3 runs to 14 residues.

The sample taken for sequencing was memory CD4+ T cells sorted from blood. Documented subset: CD45RA-negative fraction. This clonotype was obtained from a woman aged 25 to 45 in good health. The chain has TRBV29-1 and TRBJ2-1; 10 nucleotides agree with TRBD1. CDR3: CSVGQGPASDEQFF. CDR3 DNA sequence: TGCAGCGTGGGACAGGGGCCCGCCTCCGATGAGCAGTTCTTC.